This T cell receptor beta chain was obtained from a study of human T cells and chemical hapten exposure. Documented time point: pre-sensitization, week 0. Stated treatment: therapeutic diphenylcyclopropenone sensitization with weekly scalp DPC. CDR1 is MRHNA, CDR2 SNTAGT, per germline. The CDR3 totals 16 residues. J lost 6 bases, V lost 4 bases, and 5 bases had no gene match. TCRdb re-called the RACE reads with MiXCR, one entry per CDR3 protein. The data contain around 350,000 distinct CDR3 sequences, approximately 5.8% of them singletons. This clonotype occurred many times. This receptor was obtained from a woman in her late teens or twenties with alopecia areata. Some clones in this sample may be carry-over from other donors' samples. This rearrangement joins TRBV6-4 to TRBJ2-3; 15 nucleotides match TRBD2. The starting material was whole blood, obtained in connection with sensitization to the hapten diphenylcyclopropenone (DPC). The CDR3 here is CASSGTSGGAKDTQYF. In nucleotides, the CDR3 is TGTGCCAGCAGTGGGACTAGCGGGGGGGCCAAGGATACGCAGTATTTT.